The 30 T cell receptor beta chains given below trace back to one sample, sequenced in a study of blood T cell repertoires in COVID-19. TCRdb keeps only in-frame clones here, not all; method: immunoSEQ multiplex PCR. The sample holds approximately 180,000 clones, about 91% seen once. Sequences were obtained from PBMCs or T cells enriched from blood (not recorded which). These receptors all come from a woman aged 40 to 55 with acute COVID-19.

The genes are TRBV4-3 and TRBJ1-3; D gene ambiguous. V was trimmed by 4 bases and J by 0 bases, leaving 13 bases between them. Germline CDR1 reads LGHNA; CDR2 reads YSLEER. This CDR3 spans 16 amino acids. CDR3 protein: CASSPVAQVSGNTIYF. CDR3 nucleotide sequence: TGCGCCAGCAGCCCCGTTGCCCAGGTCTCTGGAAACACCATATATTTT.

This sequence joins TRBV20-1 and TRBJ2-1, with 7 bases identical to TRBD2. This CDR3 has 15 residues. V shed 3 bases and J 6 bases; nucleotides not matched to a gene: 11. Germline V gene sequence: CDR1 DFQATT, CDR2 SNEGSKA (reference sequence). The CDR3 loop reads CSASLVHPGGNEQFF. In DNA, the CDR3 is TGCAGTGCTAGTTTAGTCCACCCGGGAGGCAATGAGCAGTTCTTC.

The chain carries TRBV5-1 and TRBJ1-5; 7 nucleotides match TRBD1. The CDR3 covers 14 residues. V dropped 4 bases and J dropped 3; count of bases not matched to a gene: 4. Germline-derived CDR1 and CDR2 are SGHRS and YFSETQ. The DNA for the CDR3 is TGCGCCAGCAGCGAGGGGGCCCCCAATCAGCCCCAGCATTTT. As protein: CASSEGAPNQPQHF.

This sequence joins TRBV3-1 (or the pseudogene TRBV3-2) and TRBJ2-7, with a weak D call TRBD1 (5 bases). The CDR3 sequence is 16 residues long. The germline V and J ends were trimmed by 0 bases and 0 bases, with 12 bases remaining between them. Germline lookup yields CDR1 LGHDT and CDR2 YNNKEL (reference sequence). The CDR3, as DNA: TGTGCCAGCAGCCAAGATAATATGGGGCACTCCTACGAGCAGTACTTC. Translated, it gives CASSQDNMGHSYEQYF.

V usage is TRBV10-3 and J usage is TRBJ2-7; D possibly corresponds to TRBD1 (5 bases). Trimming left V 2 bases short and J 4 bases short, with 12 bases between. Germline values: CDR1 ENHRY, CDR2 SYGVKD. The CDR3 contains 14 residues. CDR3 sequence reads: CAISEMDKIYEQYF. In DNA form, the CDR3 reads TGTGCCATCAGTGAGATGGACAAGATTTACGAGCAGTACTTC.

The J gene is TRBJ2-7, the V gene TRBV6-5, with 9 bases that match TRBD2. CDR3 length: 14 amino acids. Trimming cost V 4 bases and J 4 bases; bases outside gene matches: 5. From germline, CDR1 is MNHEY and CDR2 SVGAGI. The CDR3 DNA is TGTGCCAGCAGTTTGACTAGCGGAGAGTACGAGCAGTACTTC. It translates to CASSLTSGEYEQYF.

The gene calls are TRBV3-1 (or the pseudogene TRBV3-2) and TRBJ1-2; TRBD1 aligns across 9 bases. The CDR3 covers 14 residues. CDR1 is LGHDT and CDR2 is YNNKEL in the germline V gene (reference sequence). J gave up 8 bases and V 3 bases, and 7 bases lay outside the gene matches. The CDR3 loop is CASSHGDREGGYTF. CDR3 sequence (DNA): TGTGCCAGCAGCCATGGGGACAGGGAGGGCGGCTACACCTTC.

This rearrangement joins TRBV6-4 to TRBJ2-2; 10 bases are shared with TRBD2. The CDR3 is made up of 15 amino acids. V was pared by 2 bases and J by 6 bases, with 3 bases of the junction left unmatched. Germline V gene data show CDR1 as MRHNA and CDR2 as SNTAGT. The CDR3 here is CASSDTAGGSGELFF. CDR3 bases: TGTGCCAGCAGTGACACAGCGGGAGGGTCCGGGGAGCTGTTTTTT.

This clone was detected once. The rearrangement uses TRBV5-1 and TRBJ1-1; a possible D gene is TRBD1 (5 bases). V lost 0 bases, J lost 0 bases, and 9 bases lay in between. Germline values: CDR1 SGHRS, CDR2 YFSETQ. CDR3 length: 15 residues. CDR3 sequence: CASSLEAGLNTEAFF. CDR3 nucleotide sequence: TGCGCCAGCAGCTTGGAAGCGGGGCTGAACACTGAAGCTTTCTTT.

This chain uses TRBV21-1 with TRBJ1-5; TRBD1 is taken as the D call from the table, unchecked against the DNA. TRBV21-1 is labeled a pseudogene. The CDR3 extends over 18 amino acids. The CDR3 here is CASSKGGRGCTSNQPQHF. DNA of the CDR3: TGTGCCAGCAGCAAAGGTGGCAGGGGGTGTACAAGCAATCAGCCCCAGCATTTT.

The chain employs TRBV3-1 (or the pseudogene TRBV3-2) and TRBJ2-5; no firm D call. V lost 0 bases and J lost 5, with 13 bases in between. This CDR3 is 15 amino acids long. The germline gives CDR1 LGHDT, CDR2 YNNKEL (reference sequence). Here the CDR3 DNA reads TGTGCCAGCAGCCAAGACTCGTTCCCACAGGAGACCCAGTACTTC. Translation: CASSQDSFPQETQYF.

The chain couples TRBV15 to TRBJ1-6, with 8 bases identical to TRBD1. The CDR3 totals 13 residues. V lost 6 bases and J lost 9; bases outside the gene matches: 4. Germline CDR1 is LNHNV and CDR2 is YYDKDF (reference sequence). This chain's CDR3 is CATSRDRGSPLHF. CDR3 coding DNA: TGTGCCACCAGTCGTGACAGGGGTTCACCCCTCCACTTT.

The gene calls are TRBV5-6 and TRBJ1-5, with D possibly matching TRBD1 (6 bases). The V end was cut by 6 bases, the J end by 1 base, with 11 bases between. The CDR3 is 14 amino acids. In germline, CDR1 is SGHDT, CDR2 YYEEEE. The CDR3: CASNSGGSNQPQHF. DNA of the CDR3: TGTGCCAGCAACTCGGGGGGCAGCAATCAGCCCCAGCATTTT.

The genes are TRBV5-4 and TRBJ2-3; 8 bases are a match to TRBD2. The CDR3 has 19 amino acids. The J segment lost 2 bases and the V segment lost 1 base, leaving 15 bases of the junction unmatched. CDR1 is SGHNT and CDR2 is YYREEE in the germline V gene (reference sequence). The CDR3 DNA reads TGTGCCAGCAGCTTGTTTTATGACCTCGGGGGGGGATACACAGATACGCAGTATTTT. Residues: CASSLFYDLGGGYTDTQYF.

This clone has only one observation. This CDR3 reads CASRDWTGVGEAFF. CDR3 sequence (DNA): TGTGCCAGCAGGGACTGGACAGGTGTCGGTGAAGCTTTCTTT. J is TRBJ1-1 and V is TRBV25-1, with 7 bases matching TRBD1. Germline V gives CDR1 MGHDK, CDR2 SYGVNS. The V and J ends lost 6 bases and 7 bases, in that order; junction bases with no gene match: 11. The CDR3 spans 14 residues.

This clone was counted a few times. J is TRBJ1-1 and V is TRBV10-1; no firm D call. The CDR3 is 14 amino acids. The germline gives CDR1 WNHNN, CDR2 SYGVQD (reference sequence). V was trimmed by 0 bases and J by 4 bases, leaving 9 bases between them. The CDR3 DNA sequence: TGCGCCAGCAGTGAGTCGACAAGCGGCACTGAAGCTTTCTTT. Amino acids: CASSESTSGTEAFF.

This clone appeared a single time. The germline gene is not matched at one end of the junction; a read error may be the cause. This sequence joins TRBV6-1 and TRBJ2-7, with 7 bases lining up with TRBD1. The germline V gene has CDR1 MNHNS and CDR2 SASEGT. The CDR3 totals 15 residues. The DNA for the CDR3 is TGTGCCAGCAGAGAAGACAGGGAAAGGTCCTACGAGCAGTACTTC. This translates into CASREDRERSYEQYF.

The chain carries TRBV5-4 and TRBJ2-2; D not resolved. V was clipped by 3 bases and J by 0 bases, with 9 bases between them. Per the germline V gene, CDR1 is SGHNT and CDR2 is YYREEE (reference sequence). CDR3 length equals 15 residues. The CDR3 is CASSSLVANTGELFF. In DNA, the CDR3 is TGTGCCAGCAGCTCCTTGGTAGCGAACACCGGGGAGCTGTTTTTT. Drawing the rest from reference TRBV5-4 and TRBJ2-2, the complete variable domain is ETGVTQSPTHLIKTRGQQVTLRCSSQSGHNTVSWYQQALGQGPQFIFQYYREEENGRGNFPPRFSGLQFPNYSSELNVNALELDDSALYLCASSSLVANTGELFFGEGSRLTVL.

This rearrangement joins TRBV19 to TRBJ2-5; D may be TRBD1 (6 bases). Germline loops: CDR1 LNHDA, CDR2 SQIVND (reference sequence). The CDR3 is made up of 15 amino acids. V lost 1 base, J lost 1 base, and 10 bases lay in between. The CDR3 DNA is TGTGCCAGTAGTATAGTTCCAGGGGTCCAAGAGACCCAGTACTTC. It encodes CASSIVPGVQETQYF.

This chain connects TRBV7-2 to TRBJ2-7, with 7 positions matching TRBD1. There are 14 residues in the CDR3. Germline V gives CDR1 SGHTA, CDR2 FQGNSA. Trimming took 0 bases from V and 3 from J; bases not matched to a gene: 2. CDR3 sequence: CASSLAGQSYEQYF. CDR3 DNA sequence: TGTGCCAGCAGCTTAGCGGGACAGAGCTACGAGCAGTACTTC.

This rearrangement joins TRBV2 to TRBJ2-5, with D tentatively TRBD2 (5 bases). CDR3 length: 13 amino acids. Trimming took 6 bases from V and 1 from J, leaving 9 bases between them. Germline assignment: CDR1 SNHLY and CDR2 FYNNEI. The CDR3: CASSILGQETQYF. The CDR3 nucleotides are TGTGCCAGCAGCATACTAGGCCAAGAGACCCAGTACTTC.

This rearrangement joins TRBV5-1 to TRBJ2-3; the match to TRBD2 covers 9 bases. This CDR3 region has 16 residues. V gave up 5 bases and J gave up 2 bases; unmatched junction bases: 9. Germline V gene sequence: CDR1 SGHRS, CDR2 YFSETQ. The CDR3 coding sequence is TGCGCCAGCAGGTTGTGGCTAGCGGGGACCACAGATACGCAGTATTTT. Translating it yields CASRLWLAGTTDTQYF. The variable domain in full, completed from reference TRBV5-1 and TRBJ2-3, reads KAGVTQTPRYLIKTRGQQVTLSCSPISGHRSVSWYQQTPGQGLQFLFEYFSETQRNKGNFPGRFSGRQFSNSRSEMNVSTLELGDSALYLCASRLWLAGTTDTQYFGPGTRLTVL.

DNA of the CDR3: TGTGCCAGCAGCCAAGTCCGGGGAAGGAGAGAGACCCAGTACTTC. This codes for CASSQVRGRRETQYF. The chain has TRBV14 and TRBJ2-5, with a weak D call TRBD2 (5 bases). The CDR3 consists of 15 residues. Germline CDR1 reads SGHDN; CDR2 reads FVKESK. V shed 1 base and J shed 4 bases, with 13 bases lying between them.

The J gene is TRBJ2-7, the V gene TRBV21-1; the table's D call TRBD2 went unverified against the DNA. TRBV21-1 is a listed pseudogene. The CDR3 covers 16 residues. The CDR3 DNA follows: TGTGCCAGCAGCAAATCGGGGGGCGACGGGTCCTACGAGCAGTACTTC. Its translation: CASSKSGGDGSYEQYF.

The V and J genes are TRBV5-4 and TRBJ2-7; D is unresolved. Between the trimmed V and J ends, which lost 4 bases and 3 bases, there was a span of 14 bases. The germline V gene encodes CDR1 SGHNT and CDR2 YYREEE (reference sequence). This CDR3 has 14 amino acids. This CDR3 reads CASSPKTSGYEQYF. The CDR3 DNA reads TGTGCCAGCAGCCCAAAAACCAGTGGCTACGAGCAGTACTTC.

The rearrangement joins TRBV3-1 (or the pseudogene TRBV3-2) to TRBJ2-5, with 8 bases fitting TRBD2. From germline, CDR1 is LGHDT and CDR2 YNNKEL (reference sequence). This CDR3 comprises 15 residues. Unmatched junction bases numbered 10, after V lost 6 bases and J lost 4 bases. For the CDR3, the DNA is TGTGCCAGCAGTCGTCTCTCCGGGGGGGGAGAGACCCAGTACTTC. It translates to CASSRLSGGGETQYF.

The V gene is TRBV2, the J gene TRBJ1-1; D is undetermined. The CDR3 runs to 14 residues. Germline V gives CDR1 SNHLY, CDR2 FYNNEI. V was shortened by 4 bases and J by 5 bases, with 14 bases between the two germline ends. The CDR3 here is CASSVVREATEAFF. In DNA form, the CDR3 reads TGTGCCAGCAGTGTGGTCCGCGAGGCGACTGAAGCTTTCTTT.

The chain couples TRBV18 to TRBJ1-3; possibly TRBD1 for D (5 bases). The V end lost 1 base, the J end lost 2 bases, and 6 bases lay between the germline ends. The germline V gene encodes CDR1 KGHSH and CDR2 LQKENI. The CDR3 extends over 14 amino acids. DNA of the CDR3: TGTGCCAGCTCACCACAGACAGCTGGAAACACCATATATTTT. Translation: CASSPQTAGNTIYF.

The chain links TRBV7-9 to TRBJ1-6, with 7 bases fitting TRBD1. CDR1 and CDR2 from the germline V gene are SEHNR and FQNEAQ (reference sequence). V was clipped by 5 bases and J by 6 bases; unmatched bases: 7. The CDR3 contains 15 residues. For the CDR3, the DNA is TGTGCCAGCAGCCGGCCGGGACAGATTAATTCACCCCTCCACTTT. This codes for CASSRPGQINSPLHF.

The rearrangement links TRBV5-5 to TRBJ2-2; 8 nucleotides align to TRBD1. The length of the CDR3 is 16 residues. Germline loops: CDR1 SGHKS, CDR2 YYEKEE (reference sequence). J gave up 3 bases and V 0 bases, and 4 bases lay outside the gene matches. CDR3 sequence: CASSLVRDRYTGELFF. CDR3 DNA: TGTGCCAGCAGCTTGGTAAGGGACAGGTACACCGGGGAGCTGTTTTTT. Using reference TRBV5-5 and TRBJ2-2 for the parts outside the CDR3, the full variable domain is DAGVTQSPTHLIKTRGQQVTLRCSPISGHKSVSWYQQVLGQGPQFIFQYYEKEERGRGNFPDRFSARQFPNYSSELNVNALLLGDSALYLCASSLVRDRYTGELFFGEGSRLTVL.